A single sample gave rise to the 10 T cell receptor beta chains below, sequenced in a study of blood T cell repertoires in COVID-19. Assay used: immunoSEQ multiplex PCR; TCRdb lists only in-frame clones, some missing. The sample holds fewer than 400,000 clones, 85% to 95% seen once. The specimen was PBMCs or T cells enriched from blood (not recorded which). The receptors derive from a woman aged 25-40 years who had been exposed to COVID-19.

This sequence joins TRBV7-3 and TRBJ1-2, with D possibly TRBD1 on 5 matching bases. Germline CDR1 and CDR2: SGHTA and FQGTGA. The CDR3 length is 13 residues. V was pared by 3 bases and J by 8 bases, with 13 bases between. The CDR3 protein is CASSLPGGAGYTF. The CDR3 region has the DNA TGTGCCAGCAGCTTGCCGGGTGGGGCAGGCTACACCTTC.

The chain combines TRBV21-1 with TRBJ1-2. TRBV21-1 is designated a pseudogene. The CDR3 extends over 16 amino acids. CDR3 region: CASRPFRRPSRGGYTF. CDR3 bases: TGTGCCAGCAGACCATTCCGTCGACCTTCGCGGGGAGGCTACACCTTC.

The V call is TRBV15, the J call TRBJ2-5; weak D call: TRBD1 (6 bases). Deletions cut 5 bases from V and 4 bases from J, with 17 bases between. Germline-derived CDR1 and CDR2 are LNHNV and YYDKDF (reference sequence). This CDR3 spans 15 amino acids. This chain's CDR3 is CATSPSPRGGETQYF. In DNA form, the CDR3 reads TGTGCCACCAGCCCTTCTCCCAGGGGTGGAGAGACCCAGTACTTC.

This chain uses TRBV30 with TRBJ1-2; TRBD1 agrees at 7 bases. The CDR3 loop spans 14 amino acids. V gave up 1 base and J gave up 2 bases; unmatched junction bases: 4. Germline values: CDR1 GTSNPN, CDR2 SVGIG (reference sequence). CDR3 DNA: TGTGCCTGGAGTGGAGGGGGCTCCAACTATGGCTACACCTTC. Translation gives CAWSGGGSNYGYTF.

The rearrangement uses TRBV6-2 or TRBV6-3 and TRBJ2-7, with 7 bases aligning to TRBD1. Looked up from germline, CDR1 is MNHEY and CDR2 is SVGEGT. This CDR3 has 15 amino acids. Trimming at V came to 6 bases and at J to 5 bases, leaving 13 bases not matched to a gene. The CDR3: CASSKPDRERNEQYF. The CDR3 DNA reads TGTGCCAGCAGCAAACCCGACAGGGAGAGGAACGAGCAGTACTTC.

The CDR3 loop reads CASSDRTGGNEQFF. The CDR3 bases are TGTGCCAGCAGTGACAGGACAGGGGGTAATGAGCAGTTCTTC. The chain couples TRBV6-4 to TRBJ2-1, with 10 positions matching TRBD1. Trimming took 2 bases from V and 7 from J; bases not matched to a gene: 2. Germline V gene lookup returns CDR1 MRHNA and CDR2 SNTAGT. The CDR3 runs to 14 residues.

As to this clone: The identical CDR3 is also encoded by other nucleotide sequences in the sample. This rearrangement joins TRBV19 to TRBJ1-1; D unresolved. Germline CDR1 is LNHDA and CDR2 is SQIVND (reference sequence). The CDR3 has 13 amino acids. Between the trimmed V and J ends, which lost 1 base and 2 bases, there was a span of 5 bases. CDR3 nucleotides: TGTGCCAGTAGTATAGGCGGTAACACTGAAGCTTTCTTT. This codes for CASSIGGNTEAFF.

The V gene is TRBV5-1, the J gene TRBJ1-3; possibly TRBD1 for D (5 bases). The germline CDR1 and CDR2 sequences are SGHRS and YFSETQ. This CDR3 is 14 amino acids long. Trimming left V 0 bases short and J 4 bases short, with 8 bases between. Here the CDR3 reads CASSLVGAGNTIYF. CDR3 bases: TGCGCCAGCAGCTTGGTAGGGGCGGGAAACACCATATATTTT. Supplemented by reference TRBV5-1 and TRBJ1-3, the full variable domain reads KAGVTQTPRYLIKTRGQQVTLSCSPISGHRSVSWYQQTPGQGLQFLFEYFSETQRNKGNFPGRFSGRQFSNSRSEMNVSTLELGDSALYLCASSLVGAGNTIYFGEGSWLTVV.

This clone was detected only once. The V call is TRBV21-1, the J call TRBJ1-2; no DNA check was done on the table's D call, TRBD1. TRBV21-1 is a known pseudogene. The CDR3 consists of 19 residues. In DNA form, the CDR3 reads TGTGCCAGCAGCAATAGGACTCATTCTTGGACAGGGGGCCCCTATGGCTACACCTTC. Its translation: CASSNRTHSWTGGPYGYTF.

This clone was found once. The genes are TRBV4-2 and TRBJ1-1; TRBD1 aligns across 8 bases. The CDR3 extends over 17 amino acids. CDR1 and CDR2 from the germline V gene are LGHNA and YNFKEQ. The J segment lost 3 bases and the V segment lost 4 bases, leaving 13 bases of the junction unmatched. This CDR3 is CASSPQVRQGLDTEAFF. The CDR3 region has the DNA TGTGCCAGCAGCCCCCAAGTTCGACAGGGGTTGGACACTGAAGCTTTCTTT.